These 5 T cell receptor beta chains originate from one sample sequenced in a study of T cell responses to AZD1222 COVID-19 vaccine. Profiled with immunoSEQ multiplex PCR; TCRdb holds only in-frame clones, not every one. The sample lists 140,000 to 150,000 clones, 85% to 95% occurring once. The specimen comprised peripheral blood, sampled on day 0 of MenACWY control vaccination. Source of these receptors: an adult in good health.

The chain couples TRBV7-2 to TRBJ1-5, with D maybe TRBD1 (5 bases). Looked up from germline, CDR1 is SGHTA and CDR2 is FQGNSA. The CDR3 consists of 13 residues. Trimming pared 3 bases from V and 7 bases from J, leaving 10 bases between. CDR3 DNA sequence: TGTGCCAGCAGCTTCGACAGAGGGCAGCCCCAGCATTTT. Its translation is CASSFDRGQPQHF.

This chain connects TRBV10-3 to TRBJ1-2; 9 bases fit TRBD1. This CDR3 is 14 amino acids long. The junction had 10 bases not matched to a gene; V was cut back by 7 bases and J by 7 bases. From germline, CDR1 is ENHRY and CDR2 SYGVKD. CDR3 loop: CAITSGTGRGGYTF. DNA of the CDR3: TGTGCCATCACTTCCGGGACAGGGCGCGGTGGCTACACCTTC.

This chain connects TRBV3-1 (or the pseudogene TRBV3-2) to TRBJ1-5, with TRBD1 matching 10 bases. J gave up 1 base and V 4 bases, and 10 bases lay outside the gene matches. The germline gives CDR1 LGHDT, CDR2 YNNKEL (reference sequence). The CDR3 length is 18 residues. In nucleotides, the CDR3 is TGTGCCAGCAGCCTCGGGACAGGGGAGGGGATAAGCAATCAGCCCCAGCATTTT. Residues: CASSLGTGEGISNQPQHF.

This clone was recorded once. V is TRBV9 and J is TRBJ1-4; a weak D match, TRBD1 (5 bases). Germline V lookup: CDR1 SGDLS, CDR2 YYNGEE. The CDR3 spans 16 residues. V lost 0 bases and J lost 4, with 13 bases in between. DNA of the CDR3: TGTGCCAGCAGCGTAGACTCCAGGGCGGGTAATGAAAAACTGTTTTTT. It encodes CASSVDSRAGNEKLFF.

The chain employs TRBV19 and TRBJ1-1; D uncertain. Deletions cut 6 bases from V and 3 bases from J, with 17 bases between. This CDR3 has 15 residues. CDR1 LNHDA and CDR2 SQIVND come from the germline V gene (reference sequence). CDR3 coding DNA: TGTGCCAGTAGGGATCCTCGTGGTACTTACACTGAAGCTTTCTTT. It yields the protein CASRDPRGTYTEAFF.